These T cell receptor beta chains were read from a single sample in a study of T cell responses to AZD1222 COVID-19 vaccine. Sequencing was performed with immunoSEQ multiplex PCR; in TCRdb, only in-frame clones are kept and a portion is missing. The data hold around 100,000 clones, with 88% observed a single time. The sample was peripheral blood, taken on day 0 of AZD1222 vaccination. All receptors come from an adult in good health. CDR3s include the opening cysteine and the closing phenylalanine or tryptophan. D genes are given only for firm matches. Clone size is shown for a subset of rows, as once, few, many or a class of expanded clone.

d_call: -
j_call: TRBJ2-5
clone_size: -
v_call: TRBV5-4
cdr3_nt: TGTGCCAGCAGCTATCTAGACAGTGAGACCCAGTACTTC
cdr3_aa: CASSYLDSETQYF

d_call: -
j_call: TRBJ1-3
clone_size: -
v_call: TRBV11-3
cdr3_nt: TGTGCCAGCGCCCCTCCTAGGGCGGCCGGAAACACCATATATTTT
cdr3_aa: CASAPPRAAGNTIYF

d_call: -
j_call: TRBJ2-1
clone_size: medium-sized
v_call: TRBV19
cdr3_nt: TGTGCCAGTAGTTGGGCGGTACTCGGGGTCAATGAGCAGTTCTTC
cdr3_aa: CASSWAVLGVNEQFF

d_call: TRBD2
j_call: TRBJ2-3
clone_size: -
v_call: TRBV3-1/TRBV3-2
cdr3_nt: TGTGCCAGCAGCCATCGACTAGCGGGAGGCACAGATACGCAGTATTTT
cdr3_aa: CASSHRLAGGTDTQYF

d_call: TRBD1
j_call: TRBJ2-1
clone_size: once
v_call: TRBV24-1
cdr3_nt: TGTGCCACCAGTGAGTTCGGGACAGGGGACTACAATGAGCAGTTCTTC
cdr3_aa: CATSEFGTGDYNEQFF

d_call: -
j_call: TRBJ2-1
clone_size: -
v_call: TRBV28
cdr3_nt: TGTGCCAGCAGTTTAATAAGGGACGAGAGCTCCTACAATGAGCAGTTCTTC
cdr3_aa: CASSLIRDESSYNEQFF

d_call: TRBD2
j_call: TRBJ2-1
clone_size: -
v_call: TRBV7-9
cdr3_nt: TGTGCCAGCAGCCGGGACTATATGGGGGGTAACAATGAGCAGTTCTTC
cdr3_aa: CASSRDYMGGNNEQFF

d_call: TRBD2
j_call: TRBJ2-3
clone_size: -
v_call: TRBV6-4
cdr3_nt: TGTGCCAGCAGTGACTCGACCGGGACTAGCGGGACTAGCACAGATACGCAGTATTTT
cdr3_aa: CASSDSTGTSGTSTDTQYF

d_call: TRBD1
j_call: TRBJ2-7
clone_size: -
v_call: TRBV6-2/TRBV6-3
cdr3_nt: TGTGCCAGCAGTTACTCGGGACAGGGGACCTACGAGCAGTACTTC
cdr3_aa: CASSYSGQGTYEQYF

d_call: -
j_call: TRBJ1-5
clone_size: -
v_call: TRBV21-1
cdr3_nt: TGTGCCAGCAGCAAAGGAAGGGGGAACGACTGGAATCAGCCCCAGCATTTT
cdr3_aa: CASSKGRGNDWNQPQHF

d_call: TRBD2
j_call: TRBJ2-3
clone_size: -
v_call: TRBV27
cdr3_nt: TGTGCCAGCAGACCTGCCGTAGCGGGAGAGGGGTATACGCAGTATTTT
cdr3_aa: CASRPAVAGEGYTQYF

d_call: -
j_call: TRBJ1-1
clone_size: -
v_call: TRBV19
cdr3_nt: TGTGCCAGTAGTGCCCGACAAGGTGATACTGAAGCTTTCTTT
cdr3_aa: CASSARQGDTEAFF

d_call: TRBD1
j_call: TRBJ2-7
clone_size: -
v_call: TRBV28
cdr3_nt: TGTGCCAGCAGTCCCGGGACAGATACCTACGAGCAGTACTTC
cdr3_aa: CASSPGTDTYEQYF

d_call: -
j_call: TRBJ2-3
clone_size: -
v_call: TRBV6-2/TRBV6-3
cdr3_nt: TGTGCCAGCAGTCGAGGCCTAGCGACCACAGATACGCAGTATTTT
cdr3_aa: CASSRGLATTDTQYF

d_call: -
j_call: TRBJ1-2
clone_size: once
v_call: TRBV4-2
cdr3_nt: TGTGCCAGCAGCCAAGATTGGGGAGCTAACTATGGCTACACCTTC
cdr3_aa: CASSQDWGANYGYTF

d_call: -
j_call: TRBJ1-2
clone_size: -
v_call: TRBV28
cdr3_nt: TGTGCCAGCAGTACCCCGGGGGGTGACTATGGCTACACCTTC
cdr3_aa: CASSTPGGDYGYTF

d_call: TRBD2
j_call: TRBJ2-5
clone_size: -
v_call: TRBV5-1
cdr3_nt: TGCGCCAGCAGCTTGCTTATGGCTAGCGGGGGGCAAGAGACCCAGTACTTC
cdr3_aa: CASSLLMASGGQETQYF

d_call: TRBD1
j_call: TRBJ1-1
clone_size: -
v_call: TRBV7-4
cdr3_nt: TGTGCCAGCAGCTTAGGCCGCCGGGACAGGGGTCGGACCATGAACACTGAAGCTTTCTTT
cdr3_aa: CASSLGRRDRGRTMNTEAFF

d_call: -
j_call: TRBJ1-1
clone_size: once
v_call: TRBV5-1
cdr3_nt: TGCGCCAGCAGCCAACATAACCTGAACACTGAAGCTTTCTTT
cdr3_aa: CASSQHNLNTEAFF

d_call: -
j_call: TRBJ1-3
clone_size: -
v_call: TRBV12-3/TRBV12-4
cdr3_nt: TGTGCCAGCAGTGGGACAACTGGAAACACCATATATTTT
cdr3_aa: CASSGTTGNTIYF

d_call: TRBD1
j_call: TRBJ1-5
clone_size: -
v_call: TRBV7-8
cdr3_nt: TGTGCCAGCAGCTTAGGGCAGGGGGGATGGCCCCAGCATTTT
cdr3_aa: CASSLGQGGWPQHF

d_call: -
j_call: TRBJ2-5
clone_size: -
v_call: TRBV7-2
cdr3_nt: TGTGCCAGCAGCTTGAGCGGACTAGAGACCCAGTACTTC
cdr3_aa: CASSLSGLETQYF

d_call: -
j_call: TRBJ1-4
clone_size: -
v_call: TRBV19
cdr3_nt: TGTGCCAGTAGTATAACCCCCGGGGTTGAAAAACTGTTTTTT
cdr3_aa: CASSITPGVEKLFF

d_call: -
j_call: TRBJ2-1
clone_size: -
v_call: TRBV28
cdr3_nt: TGTGCCAGCCTTCAACCGGGACTCCGGGGGAACAATGAGCAGTTCTTC
cdr3_aa: CASLQPGLRGNNEQFF

d_call: TRBD2
j_call: TRBJ2-1
clone_size: -
v_call: TRBV27
cdr3_nt: TGTGCCAGCAGTCCAAGTGGCTGGGTACTAGCGGGGCCAGGGGTTTTCTTC
cdr3_aa: CASSPSGWVLAGPGVFF

d_call: TRBD1
j_call: TRBJ2-7
clone_size: -
v_call: TRBV30
cdr3_nt: TGTGCCTGGGCGGACAGGAGCTCCTACGAGCAGTACTTC
cdr3_aa: CAWADRSSYEQYF

d_call: -
j_call: TRBJ1-1
clone_size: -
v_call: TRBV14
cdr3_nt: TGTGCCAGCAGTCGGATACCCTATAGGGGGGTCACTGAAGCTTTCTTT
cdr3_aa: CASSRIPYRGVTEAFF

d_call: TRBD1
j_call: TRBJ1-5
clone_size: -
v_call: TRBV4-1
cdr3_nt: TGCGCCAGCAGCCAATGGACCGGGACAGGTAACCAGCCCCAGCATTTT
cdr3_aa: CASSQWTGTGNQPQHF

d_call: -
j_call: TRBJ2-2
clone_size: -
v_call: TRBV3-1/TRBV3-2
cdr3_nt: TGTGCCAGCAGCCATTTTCTAGCCCTTCTCCCCGGGGAGCTGTTTTTT
cdr3_aa: CASSHFLALLPGELFF

d_call: -
j_call: TRBJ1-5
clone_size: -
v_call: TRBV7-2
cdr3_nt: TGTGCCAGCAGCTTAGCGTACCTAGGGACCTATAGCAATCAGCCCCAGCATTTT
cdr3_aa: CASSLAYLGTYSNQPQHF

d_call: -
j_call: TRBJ1-3
clone_size: -
v_call: TRBV11-2
cdr3_nt: TGTGCCAGCAGCTTTCAGTCCATCTCTGGAAACACCATATATTTT
cdr3_aa: CASSFQSISGNTIYF

d_call: -
j_call: TRBJ2-2
clone_size: once
v_call: TRBV6-2/TRBV6-3
cdr3_nt: TGTGCCAGCAGTTTAAGAGACACCGGGGAGCTGTTTTTT
cdr3_aa: CASSLRDTGELFF